The 32 T cell receptor beta chains presented below share a single source sample, sequenced in a study of chemoradiotherapy in HPV16-positive cancers. Profiling relied on immunoSEQ multiplex PCR, and the TCRdb table lists in-frame clones only, not all of them. There are around 1,000 clones in the sample; about 90% occur only once, and roughly 10% lies in the top ten. The sample here was tumor tissue, taken from a patient who underwent chemoradiotherapy. The receptor source for this set is a human donor with HPV-associated anogenital cancer.

The chain couples TRBV7-8 to TRBJ2-2; 16 bases fit TRBD2. After removal of 6 bases from V and 6 bases from J, the junction contained 7 bases not matched to a gene. Per germline, CDR1 SGHVS and CDR2 FQNEAQ. The CDR3 is 17 amino acids. CDR3 in amino acids: CASSGTSGRVLSGELFF. The CDR3 DNA follows: TGTGCCAGCAGTGGGACTAGCGGGAGGGTGTTGTCCGGGGAGCTGTTTTTT.

The chain carries TRBV12-5 and TRBJ1-5, with a weak D call TRBD1 (5 bases). This CDR3 is 15 amino acids long. Germline CDR1 reads LGHNT; CDR2 reads FRNRAP. V was cut by 1 base and J by 1 base, with 8 bases left in between. In nucleotides, the CDR3 is TGTGCTAGTGGTTTGGCGGGACCAAGCAATCAGCCCCAGCATTTT. Protein product: CASGLAGPSNQPQHF. The entire variable domain, with the rest obtained from reference TRBV12-5 and TRBJ1-5, is as follows: DARVTQTPRHKVTEMGQEVTMRCQPILGHNTVFWYRQTMMQGLELLAYFRNRAPLDDSGMPKDRFSAEMPDATLATLKIQPSEPRDSAVYFCASGLAGPSNQPQHFGDGTRLSIL.

This chain links TRBV20-1 with TRBJ1-3, with D unresolved. V was pared by 2 bases and J by 2 bases, with 1 base between. This CDR3 spans 11 amino acids. Germline V gene lookup returns CDR1 DFQATT and CDR2 SNEGSKA (reference sequence). In nucleotides, the CDR3 is TGCAGTGCTAGAACTGGAAACACCATATATTTT. Its translation: CSARTGNTIYF.

The J gene is TRBJ1-4, the V gene TRBV7-2, with 7 bases aligning to TRBD1. Losses at the gene ends were 3 bases for V and 3 bases for J; bases not matched to a gene: 1. This CDR3 is built from 14 residues. The germline V gene has CDR1 SGHTA and CDR2 FQGNSA. CDR3 amino acids: CASSFDRANEKLFF. The CDR3, as DNA: TGTGCCAGCAGCTTCGACAGGGCTAATGAAAAACTGTTTTTT. Full variable domain (missing parts from reference TRBV7-2 and TRBJ1-4): GAGVSQSPSNKVTEKGKDVELRCDPISGHTALYWYRQSLGQGLEFLIYFQGNSAPDKSGLPSDRFSAERTGGSVSTLTIQRTQQEDSAVYLCASSFDRANEKLFFGSGTQLSVL.

This chain connects TRBV30 to TRBJ2-7; 7 bases are a match to TRBD1. V was clipped by 3 bases and J by 3 bases; unmatched bases: 17. The CDR3 runs to 17 residues. CDR1 is GTSNPN and CDR2 is SVGIG in the germline V gene (reference sequence). As DNA, the CDR3 is TGTGCCTGGAGCGATGGGACAGCCTGGGGCGAACTCTACGAGCAGTACTTC. Translating it yields CAWSDGTAWGELYEQYF. The full variable domain, its missing parts supplied by reference TRBV30 and TRBJ2-7, is SQTIHQWPATLVQPVGSPLSLECTVEGTSNPNLYWYRQAAGRGLQLLFYSVGIGQISSEVPQNLSASRPQDRQFILSSKKLLLSDSGFYLCAWSDGTAWGELYEQYFGPGTRLTVT.

J is TRBJ2-2 and V is TRBV11-3; possible D gene TRBD2, 5 bases. Trimming removed 1 base from V and 3 bases from J, with 9 bases in between. Germline V gene data show CDR1 as SGHNT and CDR2 as YENEEA. The CDR3 runs to 15 residues. In DNA form, the CDR3 reads TGTGCCAGCAGCTTAGCCGGGGAGTACACCGGGGAGCTGTTTTTT. Its protein is CASSLAGEYTGELFF.

J is TRBJ1-2 and V is TRBV6-6; D may be TRBD1 (6 bases). Germline V CDR1 and CDR2: MNHNY, SVGAGI (reference sequence). V was cut by 2 bases and J by 4 bases, with 17 bases left in between. The length of the CDR3 is 16 residues. The CDR3 DNA is TGTGCCAGCAGTTACCGGGACGTACAGGGCCCCTATGGCTACACCTTC. As protein: CASSYRDVQGPYGYTF.

This chain joins TRBV9 and TRBJ2-2; D unclear. CDR1 is SGDLS and CDR2 is YYNGEE in the germline V gene. The length of the CDR3 is 15 residues. V was trimmed by 0 bases and J by 4 bases, leaving 10 bases between them. CDR3 DNA sequence: TGTGCCAGCAGCGTAGGGGTCTGGGGCACCGGGGAGCTGTTTTTT. Translating it yields CASSVGVWGTGELFF.

The J gene is TRBJ2-3, the V gene TRBV5-4; TRBD2 matches at 12 bases. V dropped 4 bases and J dropped 3; count of bases not matched to a gene: 3. The CDR3 consists of 15 residues. Germline CDR1 SGHNT, CDR2 YYREEE (reference sequence). The CDR3 DNA reads TGTGCCAGCAGCCCCGGACTAGCGGGAACAGATACGCAGTATTTT. Protein sequence: CASSPGLAGTDTQYF.

This chain joins TRBV27 and TRBJ1-2; D is unclear. Germline-derived CDR1 and CDR2 are MNHEY and SMNVEV (reference sequence). Trimming took off 0 bases at V and 8 bases at J, with 13 bases between the two ends. The CDR3 covers 14 residues. The CDR3, as DNA: TGTGCCAGCAGTTTATCGAGGCAAACGGGGGGCTACACCTTC. Translating it yields CASSLSRQTGGYTF.

This rearrangement joins TRBV29-1 to TRBJ2-1; D remains ambiguous. Germline V gene sequence: CDR1 SQVTM, CDR2 ANQGSEA. The CDR3 has 13 residues. The V gene lost 7 bases and the J gene lost 6 bases, with 16 bases spanning the gap. The CDR3 region is CSARRPGPNEQFF. CDR3 DNA sequence: TGCAGCGCCCGCAGGCCGGGCCCCAATGAGCAGTTCTTC.

V and J are TRBV23-1 and TRBJ2-1; TRBD2 aligns across 8 bases. TRBV23-1 is flagged as an ORF with uncertain function. The CDR3 loop spans 17 amino acids. Trimming took 6 bases from V and 0 from J; bases not matched to a gene: 10. CDR3 protein: CASRKTGLGISYNEQFF. CDR3 coding DNA: TGCGCCAGCAGAAAAACGGGACTAGGGATCTCCTACAATGAGCAGTTCTTC.

This clone is a singleton in its sample. V gene TRBV7-9 combines with J gene TRBJ1-5, with a tentative D call TRBD1 (5 bases). Germline V gene lookup returns CDR1 SEHNR and CDR2 FQNEAQ (reference sequence). The CDR3 runs 15 residues. Trimming took off 1 base at V and 4 bases at J, with 11 bases between the two ends. The CDR3 bases are TGTGCCAGCAGCTTAGGAGGGGACTCGAATCAGCCCCAGCATTTT. Translated, it gives CASSLGGDSNQPQHF.

The chain uses TRBV6-5 and TRBJ2-7; 7 bases fit TRBD1. This CDR3 region has 16 residues. The J segment lost 2 bases and the V segment lost 4 bases, leaving 11 bases of the junction unmatched. Germline loops: CDR1 MNHEY, CDR2 SVGAGI. Here the CDR3 DNA reads TGTGCCAGCAGTTCCTACTCCAAGGGGGCCCCCTACGAGCAGTACTTC. It translates to CASSSYSKGAPYEQYF.

The chain combines TRBV19 with TRBJ2-7, with 8 bases fitting TRBD2. The CDR3 is 13 residues long. With 6 bases clipped from V and 3 bases from J, the junction kept 4 bases outside the gene matches. Germline V gene sequence: CDR1 LNHDA, CDR2 SQIVND (reference sequence). This CDR3 is CASSPGLVYEQYF. As DNA, the CDR3 is TGTGCCAGTAGCCCGGGACTAGTCTACGAGCAGTACTTC.

The rearrangement links TRBV6-6 to TRBJ1-2; 11 bases are shared with TRBD1. The CDR3 consists of 16 residues. V lost 5 bases, J lost 2 bases, and 7 bases stayed unmatched. Germline CDR1 is MNHNY and CDR2 is SVGAGI (reference sequence). Here the CDR3 DNA reads TGTGCCAGCAGTAAAACCGGGACAGGGGGGAACTATGGCTACACCTTC. Translation gives CASSKTGTGGNYGYTF.

The chain couples TRBV19 to TRBJ1-1; no clear D gene. Deletions cut 8 bases from V and 3 bases from J, with 7 bases between. The germline gives CDR1 LNHDA, CDR2 SQIVND (reference sequence). This CDR3 spans 11 amino acids. CDR3 coding DNA: TGTGCCAGTGGCGCCCACACTGAAGCTTTCTTT. Translated, it gives CASGAHTEAFF.

In the case of this clone: At one of its ends the junction is not consistent with the germline gene, which may arise from a read error. The V gene is TRBV7-7, the J gene TRBJ2-6; the D is unclear. The CDR3 has 14 residues. CDR1 and CDR2 from the germline V gene are SSHAT and FNYEAQ (reference sequence). For the CDR3, the DNA is TGTGCCAGCAGCAACGCATGTAAGTGCCACAAAGTCGGGTTC. This sequence encodes CASSNACKCHKVGF. Filled out from reference TRBV7-7 and TRBJ2-6, the complete variable domain reads GAGVSQSPRYKVTKRGQDVTLRCDPISSHATLYWYQQALGQGPEFLTYFNYEAQPDKSGLPSDRFSAERPEGSISTLTIQRTEQRDSAMYRCASSNACKCHKVGFGAGSRLTVL.

The chain uses TRBV28 and TRBJ1-2; maybe TRBD1 (5 bases). This CDR3 comprises 14 residues. Germline V gene sequence: CDR1 MDHEN, CDR2 SYDVKM. Trimming pared 2 bases from V and 8 bases from J, leaving 15 bases between. CDR3 nucleotides: TGTGCCAGCAGTTTAACAGGCAACCCTCTAGGCTACACCTTC. It specifies CASSLTGNPLGYTF.

This chain joins TRBV27 and TRBJ1-6; 12 bases match TRBD1. This CDR3 is built from 15 residues. CDR1 and CDR2 (germline): MNHEY, SMNVEV (reference sequence). V shed 3 bases, J shed 7 bases, and the junction held 1 base outside the gene matches. The CDR3 DNA follows: TGTGCCAGCAGTTTGGGGACAGGGGGCAATTCACCCCTCCACTTT. As protein: CASSLGTGGNSPLHF.

The chain is built from TRBV3-1 (or the pseudogene TRBV3-2) and TRBJ1-5; D unclear. V was pared by 4 bases and J by 10 bases, with 2 bases between. CDR1 is LGHDT, CDR2 YNNKEL, per germline (reference sequence). CDR3 length: 9 residues. DNA of the CDR3: TGTGCCAGCAGCCGACCCCAGCATTTT. It specifies CASSRPQHF.

The chain combines TRBV7-9 with TRBJ1-2; 8 bases match TRBD1. There are 18 residues in the CDR3. Per germline, CDR1 SEHNR and CDR2 FQNEAQ (reference sequence). Trimming took 5 bases from V and 5 from J; bases not matched to a gene: 19. The CDR3 is CASSRRGGVDRANYGYTF. CDR3 DNA sequence: TGTGCCAGCAGCCGTCGAGGGGGTGTGGACAGGGCAAATTATGGCTACACCTTC.

The chain uses TRBV6-5 and TRBJ1-4, with no clear D. CDR3 length: 14 amino acids. Trimming removed 7 bases at V and 4 bases at J, with 13 bases between. CDR1 is MNHEY and CDR2 is SVGAGI in the germline V gene. The CDR3 DNA is TGTGCCAGCAAGCGGAACAGTCTTAATGAAAAACTGTTTTTT. Its protein is CASKRNSLNEKLFF.

Note on this clone: This CDR3 fails to terminate in the conserved phenylalanine or tryptophan, so it likely reflects a read error. No DNA is shown, since the ends of the CDR3 on it are uncertain; the CDR3 is the one TCRdb lists. This rearrangement joins TRBV10-1 to TRBJ2-7; TRBD2, as called in the table, went unchecked against the DNA. CDR1 is WNHNN and CDR2 is SYGVQD in the germline V gene (reference sequence). Including both end residues, the CDR3 is 12 amino acids long. The CDR3 spells CASSESGGRARC.

The rearrangement uses TRBV28 and TRBJ2-1, with TRBD2 matching 8 bases. The length of the CDR3 is 11 residues. CDR1 is MDHEN, CDR2 SYDVKM, per germline. The junction had 6 bases not matched to a gene; V was cut back by 5 bases and J by 15 bases. CDR3: CASSQAGVLFF. The CDR3 coding sequence is TGTGCCAGCAGTCAAGCGGGAGTACTGTTCTTC.

This sequence joins TRBV28 and TRBJ1-1, with no clear D. The V gene lost 2 bases and the J gene lost 0 bases, with 10 bases spanning the gap. From germline, CDR1 is MDHEN and CDR2 SYDVKM. The CDR3 consists of 15 residues. CDR3 bases: TGTGCCAGCAGTTTAGCCCGGAATCTGAACACTGAAGCTTTCTTT. Residues: CASSLARNLNTEAFF. The whole variable domain, filled in from reference TRBV28 and TRBJ1-1, reads DVKVTQSSRYLVKRTGEKVFLECVQDMDHENMFWYRQDPGLGLRLIYFSYDVKMKEKGDIPEGYSVSREKKERFSLILESASTNQTSMYLCASSLARNLNTEAFFGQGTRLTVV.

About this clone: A junction boundary mismatches the germline segment, possibly from a read error. The chain combines TRBV5-1 with TRBJ2-5; no definite D call. The CDR3 totals 13 residues. Germline V gene sequence: CDR1 SGHRS, CDR2 YFSETQ. This CDR3 is CASSLEPTDPPDF. The CDR3 DNA reads TGCGCCAGCAGCTTGGAACCTACAGATCCGCCGGACTTC.

The gene calls are TRBV6-6 and TRBJ2-7, with D possibly matching TRBD2 (6 bases). The germline V gene has CDR1 MNHNY and CDR2 SVGAGI (reference sequence). Trimming pared 7 bases from V and 2 bases from J, leaving 18 bases between. The CDR3 is made up of 15 amino acids. CDR3 protein: CASKSPGTGAYEQYF. In DNA, the CDR3 is TGTGCCAGCAAGTCCCCGGGAACGGGGGCCTACGAGCAGTACTTC.

The chain carries TRBV11-2 and TRBJ2-1; D ambiguous. Per germline, CDR1 SGHAT and CDR2 FQNNGV. CDR3 length: 13 amino acids. V lost 0 bases and J lost 7, with 7 bases in between. The CDR3 sequence: CASSLDRVNEQFF. The CDR3 DNA is TGTGCCAGCAGCTTAGATCGGGTGAATGAGCAGTTCTTC.

Of note for this clone: Within the sample, other DNA sequences also encode this same CDR3. The CDR3 nucleotides read TGCGCCAGCAGCCCCCTGGGAGGGGGCACCGGGGAGCTGTTTTTT. Translating gives CASSPLGGGTGELFF. The gene calls are TRBV4-1 and TRBJ2-2; the D gene is possibly TRBD2 (7 bases). CDR1 and CDR2 from the germline V gene are MGHRA and YSYEKL. The CDR3 loop spans 15 amino acids. Trimming cost V 4 bases and J 4 bases, with 13 bases left between them.

Note on this clone: The junction departs from germline at one end; a sequencing error may be responsible. The chain has TRBV2 and TRBJ2-3; D might be TRBD1 (5 bases). This CDR3 region has 17 residues. In germline, CDR1 is SNHLY, CDR2 FYNNEI. The CDR3 spells CASSEKLPQGSTGTQYF. CDR3 coding DNA: TGTGCCAGCAGTGAAAAACTTCCGCAGGGAAGCACAGGTACGCAGTATTTT. The entire variable domain, with the rest obtained from reference TRBV2 and TRBJ2-3, is as follows: EPEVTQTPSHQVTQMGQEVILRCVPISNHLYFYWYRQILGQKVEFLVSFYNNEISEKSEIFDDQFSVERPDGSNFTLKIRSTKLEDSAMYFCASSEKLPQGSTGTQYFGPGTRLTVL.

In this sample, this clone turned up once. This chain joins TRBV7-7 and TRBJ2-7; 7 bases map to TRBD1. The V gene end was trimmed by 5 bases and the J gene end by 6 bases; junction bases not matched to a gene: 7. The germline V gene has CDR1 SSHAT and CDR2 FNYEAQ (reference sequence). The CDR3 spans 13 residues. The CDR3 DNA follows: TGTGCCAGCAGCAGACAGGGATCCAGCGAGCAGTACTTC. It specifies CASSRQGSSEQYF.